This T cell receptor (beta chain) was sequenced for a study of blood T cells in healthy people across ages. Germline V CDR1 and CDR2: SQVTM, ANQGSEA. The germline V and J ends were trimmed by 6 bases and 2 bases, with 12 bases remaining between them. The CDR3 extends over 13 amino acids. Overall study results and limits: Unsorted PBMCs blocked a conclusive comparison of naive and antigen-experienced cells.

As concerns this clonotype: Its target is unknown.

The study drew donors from healthy Caucasian individuals in Russia aged roughly 6 to 100. Per-sample PBMC isolation yielded at least 7 million cells. A second PCR, run for about 7 to 11 cycles, used a sample-barcoded 5' primer plus a J-beta primer mix. No fewer than 2.5 million CDR3-containing paired-end reads came from each sample. A single record per CDR3 protein comes from TCRdb applying MiXCR to the 5' RACE reads. Of 800,000 or so distinct CDR3 sequences listed, 46% are singletons. Source material: blood. The sequence was collected from an elderly man in good health. The chain is built from TRBV29-1 and TRBJ2-3, with D unclear. CDR3 in DNA: TGCAGCGTCGACATTGGATCCACAGATACGCAGTATTTT. Amino acid sequence: CSVDIGSTDTQYF.